These 6 T cell receptor beta chains share one sample of origin, sequenced in a study of CD8 T cells in Susac syndrome. About 0.45 to 1 ug RNA was reverse transcribed with random hexamers. TCRdb analysed the immunoSEQ multiplex PCR reads with MiXCR anew, one entry per CDR3 protein. The data contain a few hundred thousand distinct CDR3 sequences, roughly 85% of them singletons. Sequencing was performed on CD8+ T cells from PBMCs. The receptor source for this set is a human donor with multiple sclerosis.

The chain has TRBV28 and TRBJ1-2, with TRBD1 matching over 10 bases. The CDR3 sequence is 14 residues long. Trimming at V came to 6 bases and at J to 2 bases, leaving 3 bases not matched to a gene. Germline V lookup: CDR1 MDHEN, CDR2 SYDVKM. The CDR3 DNA reads as TGTGCCAGCAGCCGGACAGGGGGGAACTATGGCTACACCTTC. This encodes CASSRTGGNYGYTF.

This rearrangement joins TRBV27 to TRBJ1-5; D is uncertain. This CDR3 is built from 15 residues. Germline V gene data show CDR1 as MNHEY and CDR2 as SMNVEV (reference sequence). The germline V and J ends were trimmed by 4 bases and 9 bases, with 19 bases remaining between them. The CDR3 protein is CASSSLVSHSGPQHF. DNA of the CDR3: TGTGCCAGCAGTTCCCTCGTCTCTCATTCCGGGCCCCAGCATTTT.

This clonotype has a single count. The chain joins TRBV4-3 to TRBJ1-1; D uncertain. The length of the CDR3 is 11 residues. CDR1 is LGHNA, CDR2 YSLEER, per germline. V dropped 0 bases and J dropped 8 bases, with 4 bases sitting between them. CDR3 region: CASSQDGEAFF. The CDR3 nucleotides read TGCGCCAGCAGCCAAGACGGGGAAGCTTTCTTT.

The chain is built from TRBV7-6 and TRBJ1-1; D gene unclear. Trimming left V 5 bases short and J 1 base short, with 11 bases between. This CDR3 spans 14 amino acids. The germline V gene has CDR1 SGHVS and CDR2 FNYEAQ. For the CDR3, the DNA is TGTGCCAGCAGCCCTAACCCACGGAACACTGAAGCTTTCTTT. Translation: CASSPNPRNTEAFF.

The chain combines TRBV6-1 with TRBJ2-7, with a weak D call TRBD2 (6 bases). The CDR3 is made up of 19 amino acids. With 7 bases removed from V and 3 bases from J, the gap between germline ends came to 31 bases. Germline assignment: CDR1 MNHNS and CDR2 SASEGT. CDR3 residues: CASKIPQRLAKNLHYEQYF. In DNA form, the CDR3 reads TGTGCCAGCAAAATACCCCAACGTCTAGCGAAAAACCTTCACTACGAGCAGTACTTC.

V is TRBV5-1 and J is TRBJ2-7; possibly TRBD1 for D (6 bases). V lost 4 bases to trimming and J lost 9 bases, with 14 bases between them. Looked up from germline, CDR1 is SGHRS and CDR2 is YFSETQ. The CDR3 runs 12 residues. The CDR3 spells CASSQDRTWQYF. CDR3 nucleotides: TGCGCCAGCAGCCAAGACAGGACGTGGCAGTACTTC.